The text below deals with one T cell receptor beta chain. The clone's antigen remains unknown. Nothing much larger sits one base from this clone, and base qualities are not available. This sample is part of a study of T-cell reconstitution after alpha-beta-depleted transplantation in children (dated by TCRdb to 2015 to 2016). In terms of the full investigation: The study quantitatively tracked T-cell immune reconstitution after TCRalphabeta/CD19-depleted allogeneic hematopoietic cell transplantation in children using TCR repertoire profiling. Summary of the overall study and its limitations: The frequencies of hyperexpanded clones fell over the following months, and after one year, T-cell counts and TCRbeta diversity were mostly attributed to newly produced T cells. In some patients, the high TCRbeta diversity seen at day 60 was put down to recipient T cells and intrathymic progenitors that had survived conditioning. The apparently early alphabetaT-cell count recovery about two months after transplant was reportedly dependent on only several hundred rapidly expanded clones derived from non-depleted graft cells.

The CDR3 runs 14 residues from the cysteine to the phenylalanine. The kept DNA is CDR3 alone, 42 bases in frame from the first base. Per the germline V gene, SQVTM is the CDR1 and ANQGSEA is the CDR2. Clipping removes 4 bases from V and 1 base from J, with 4 as the unmatched junction base count. Libraries were made using PCR. The instrument was an Illumina HiSeq 2500. TCR libraries were prepared with molecular barcoding, using unique molecular identifiers to normalize TCRbeta repertoire quantification. Using fastp at Q25 and MiXCR, TCRdb reprocessed the public reads and kept productive beta chains. A single entry per CDR3 protein holds the most common genes and DNA from its merged rows. The sample contains more than 200,000 distinct CDR3 sequences, around a sixth of them found a single time. The ten largest account for just under 45% of the sample. The treatment or condition label, as the study defines it: allogeneic hematopoietic cell transplantation with graft depleted of TCRalphabeta T cells and CD19 B cells. The transplant recipients were children given TCRalphabeta/CD19-depleted allogeneic hematopoietic cell grafts.

In this chain, TRBV29-1 is recombined with TRBJ2-5; TRBD2 fits 9 bases in the junction. The material was PBMCs, mostly from graft donor cells, obtained 360 days after TCRalphabeta/CD19-depleted stem cell transplant. This sequence was found in a male patient under 10 years old who had a stem cell transplant for acute lymphoblastic leukemia, so the T cells may come from the graft donor. The bases read TGCAGCGTTGTTGGCGGGAGGGCCCAAGAGACCCAGTACTTC. Its protein reads: CSVVGGRAQETQYF.